This T cell receptor beta chain stems from a study of blood T cell repertoires in COVID-19. Study-wide background: Acute-phase and convalescent COVID-19 samples originated in the United States, Italy and Spain. PBMCs, B-cell-depleted T cells, or T cells provided the cDNA or gDNA that made up the material.

Method: immunoSEQ multiplex PCR; TCRdb's copy keeps in-frame clones and lacks some. The sample holds roughly 260,000 clones, roughly nine tenths seen once. Germline V gives CDR1 GTSNPN, CDR2 SVGIG (reference sequence). The CDR3 is 12 amino acids. V gave up 0 bases and J gave up 7 bases, with 9 bases separating them. Material: peripheral blood. The chain links TRBV30 to TRBJ2-5; unclear D gene. The sequence derives from a man in his forties or fifties who had recovered from COVID-19. The CDR3 reads CAWSVTRVTQYF. Here the CDR3 DNA reads TGTGCCTGGAGTGTTACTCGGGTGACCCAGTACTTC.